This TCR beta chain derives from a study of blood T cell repertoires in COVID-19 (dated by TCRdb to 2020 to 2022). In terms of the full investigation: Samples from collaborators originated in the United States, Italy and Spain and spanned both the acute and convalescent phases of COVID-19. The sample metadata nearly always contained a de-identified subject ID, COVID-19 status, age in years and sex. The prospective study material was composed of cDNA or gDNA derived from T cells, B-cell-depleted T cells, or PBMCs. Subjects who had been exposed to COVID-19, were actively infected with it, or had recovered from it provided the deeply sampled blood TCRbeta repertoires that made up the dataset. Where HLA class I and class II types were available, the types were taken from metadata supplied by the sample provider, not from assay-based typing. The repertoires were released in a freely available public database meant as a resource for research on the immune response to SARS-CoV-2. The samples were drawn from two sources: the first 160 participants of the ongoing ImmuneRACE study, and 1,200 or so subjects contributed by 6 global collaborators.

With regard to this clone: Its cognate antigen has yet to be identified. There are no base qualities to consult, and no much larger clone falls within one base.

Broader findings and caveats from the paper: The quantity of clinical and demographic metadata differed by source and by participant and was supplied without curation.

TCRbeta CDR3 regions were amplified from genomic DNA using the immunoSEQ Assay, a bias-controlled multiplex PCR. Concerning the study's data processing: Within the assay, amplification of reference gene primers was used to estimate how many nucleated cells each sample contained. To quantify the absolute abundance of each unique TCRbeta CDR3 rearrangement, sequence reads were collapsed and filtered. For each sample, productive Simpson clonality was calculated as the square root of Simpson's diversity index across productive rearrangements. TCRdb carries this immuneACCESS record with in-frame sequences only. Its versions omit some clonotypes, under half of them owing to an unresolved V gene in the studies checked, with the rest unexplained. That table gives V, J and clone size, and the DNA gave D and trimming. The sample table lists around 280,000 clones, approximately 86% of them with a count of one. 1.3% of the sample goes to the ten largest clones.

The collaborating institutions used their own protocols to collect whole blood in K2EDTA tubes. For TCRbeta analysis, collaborators shipped samples in one of three forms: frozen whole blood, isolated PBMCs, or DNA extracted from either of those sample types. CDR1 and CDR2 are drawn from the germline V gene (reference sequence): LNHDA, SQIVND. From the cysteine up to the phenylalanine, the CDR3 has a length of 15 residues. Only CDR3 DNA is held: 45 bases, read in frame from base 1. The germline ends are 10 bases apart after V is trimmed by 3 bases and J by 1 base. Sample: peripheral blood. This clonotype was sampled from a man aged 65-85 years with acute or convalescent COVID-19. The rearrangement combines TRBV19 with TRBJ1-5; no D segment can be confidently identified. Read as DNA, the sequence is TGTGCCAGTAGTATGGCCCAGGCCAGCAATCAGCCCCAGCATTTT. Translation gives CASSMAQASNQPQHF.